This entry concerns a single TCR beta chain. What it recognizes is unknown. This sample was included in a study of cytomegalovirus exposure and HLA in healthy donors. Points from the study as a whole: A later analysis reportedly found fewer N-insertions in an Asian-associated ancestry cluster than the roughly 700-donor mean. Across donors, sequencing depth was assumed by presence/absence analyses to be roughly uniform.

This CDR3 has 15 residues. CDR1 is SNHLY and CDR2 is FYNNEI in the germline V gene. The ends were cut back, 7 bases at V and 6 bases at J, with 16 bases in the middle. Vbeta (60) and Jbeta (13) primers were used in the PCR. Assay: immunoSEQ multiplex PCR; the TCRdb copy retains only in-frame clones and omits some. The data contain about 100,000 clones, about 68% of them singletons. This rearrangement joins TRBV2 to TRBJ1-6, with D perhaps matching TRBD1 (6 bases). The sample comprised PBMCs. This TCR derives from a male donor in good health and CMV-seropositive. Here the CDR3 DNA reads TGTGCCAGCATCGGGGGGCCAGATCGTAATTCACCCCTCCACTTT. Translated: CASIGGPDRNSPLHF.